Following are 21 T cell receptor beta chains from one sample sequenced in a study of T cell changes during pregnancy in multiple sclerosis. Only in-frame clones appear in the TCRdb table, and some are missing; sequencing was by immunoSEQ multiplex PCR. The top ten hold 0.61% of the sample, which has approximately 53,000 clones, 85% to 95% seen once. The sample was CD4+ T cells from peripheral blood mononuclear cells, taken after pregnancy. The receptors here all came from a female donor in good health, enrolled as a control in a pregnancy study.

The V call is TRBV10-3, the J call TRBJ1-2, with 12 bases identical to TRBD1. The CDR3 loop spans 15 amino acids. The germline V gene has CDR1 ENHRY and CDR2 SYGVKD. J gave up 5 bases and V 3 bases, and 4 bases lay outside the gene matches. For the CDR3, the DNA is TGTGCCATCAGTGAAGGGACAGGGGGCGGGTATGGCTACACCTTC. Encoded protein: CAISEGTGGGYGYTF.

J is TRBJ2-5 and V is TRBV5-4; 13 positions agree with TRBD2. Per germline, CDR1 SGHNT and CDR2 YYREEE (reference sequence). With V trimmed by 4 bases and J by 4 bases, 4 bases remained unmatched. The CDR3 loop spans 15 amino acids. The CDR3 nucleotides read TGTGCCAGCAGCCAGGGACTAGCGGGGACAGAGACCCAGTACTTC. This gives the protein CASSQGLAGTETQYF.

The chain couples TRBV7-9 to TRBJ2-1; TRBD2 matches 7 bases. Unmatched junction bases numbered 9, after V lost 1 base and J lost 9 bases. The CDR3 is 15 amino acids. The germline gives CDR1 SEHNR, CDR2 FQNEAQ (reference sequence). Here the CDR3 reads CASSLDVGLVREQFF. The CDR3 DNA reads TGTGCCAGCAGCTTAGATGTAGGACTAGTCCGTGAGCAGTTCTTC.

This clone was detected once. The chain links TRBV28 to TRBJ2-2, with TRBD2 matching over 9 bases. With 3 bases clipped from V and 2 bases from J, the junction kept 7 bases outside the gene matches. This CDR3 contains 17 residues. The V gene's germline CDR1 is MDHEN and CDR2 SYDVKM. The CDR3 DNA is TGTGCCAGCAGTTTCTACCTAGCGGGACCTAACACCGGGGAGCTGTTTTTT. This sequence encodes CASSFYLAGPNTGELFF.

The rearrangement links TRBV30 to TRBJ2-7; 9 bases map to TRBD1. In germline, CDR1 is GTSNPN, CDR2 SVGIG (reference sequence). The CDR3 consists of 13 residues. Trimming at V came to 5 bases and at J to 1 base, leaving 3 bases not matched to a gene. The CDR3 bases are TGTGCCTGGGGGACAGGGAGTTCCTACGAGCAGTACTTC. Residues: CAWGTGSSYEQYF.

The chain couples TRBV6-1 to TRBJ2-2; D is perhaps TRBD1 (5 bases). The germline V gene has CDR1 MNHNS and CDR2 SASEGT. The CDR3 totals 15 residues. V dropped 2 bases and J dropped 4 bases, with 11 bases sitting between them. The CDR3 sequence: CASSERSGLTGELFF. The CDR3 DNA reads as TGTGCCAGCAGTGAACGGTCAGGGCTCACCGGGGAGCTGTTTTTT.

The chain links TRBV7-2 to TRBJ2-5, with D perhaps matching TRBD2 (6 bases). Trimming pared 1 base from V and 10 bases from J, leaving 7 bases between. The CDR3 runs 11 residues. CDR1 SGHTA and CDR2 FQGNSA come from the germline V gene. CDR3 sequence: CASSLVEGQYF. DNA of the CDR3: TGTGCCAGCAGCTTAGTGGAGGGCCAGTACTTC.

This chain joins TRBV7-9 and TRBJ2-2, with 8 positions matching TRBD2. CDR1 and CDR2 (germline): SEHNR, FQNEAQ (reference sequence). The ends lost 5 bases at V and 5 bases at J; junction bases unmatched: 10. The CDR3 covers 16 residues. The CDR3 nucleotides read TGTGCCAGCAGCACCCTCGGGGGGGGCTGGACCGGGGAGCTGTTTTTT. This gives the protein CASSTLGGGWTGELFF.

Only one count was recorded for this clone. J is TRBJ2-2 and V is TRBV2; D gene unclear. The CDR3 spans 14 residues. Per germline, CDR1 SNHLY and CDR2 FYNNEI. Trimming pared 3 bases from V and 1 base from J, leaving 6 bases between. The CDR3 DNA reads TGTGCCAGCAGTGAGGCCGAGAACACCGGGGAGCTGTTTTTT. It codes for CASSEAENTGELFF.

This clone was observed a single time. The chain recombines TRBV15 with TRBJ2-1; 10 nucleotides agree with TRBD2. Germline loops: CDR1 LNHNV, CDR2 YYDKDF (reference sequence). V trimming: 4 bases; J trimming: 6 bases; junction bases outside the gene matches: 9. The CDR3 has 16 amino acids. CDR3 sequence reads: CATSITGTSVINEQFF. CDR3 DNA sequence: TGTGCCACCAGCATTACCGGGACTAGCGTTATCAATGAGCAGTTCTTC.

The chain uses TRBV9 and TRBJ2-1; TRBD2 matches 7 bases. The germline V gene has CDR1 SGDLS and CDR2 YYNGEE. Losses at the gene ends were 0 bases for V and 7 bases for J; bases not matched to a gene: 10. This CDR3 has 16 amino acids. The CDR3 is CASSVGGRGRGNEQFF. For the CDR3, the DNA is TGTGCCAGCAGCGTAGGAGGGAGGGGACGGGGTAATGAGCAGTTCTTC.

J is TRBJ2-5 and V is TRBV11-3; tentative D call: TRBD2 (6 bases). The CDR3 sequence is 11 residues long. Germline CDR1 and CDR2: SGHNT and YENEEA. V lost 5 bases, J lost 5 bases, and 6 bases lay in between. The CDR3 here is CASSAGETQYF. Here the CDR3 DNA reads TGTGCCAGCAGCGCGGGGGAGACCCAGTACTTC.

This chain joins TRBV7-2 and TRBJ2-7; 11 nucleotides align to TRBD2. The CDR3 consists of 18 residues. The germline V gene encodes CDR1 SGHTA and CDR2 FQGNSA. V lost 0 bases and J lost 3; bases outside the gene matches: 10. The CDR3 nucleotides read TGTGCCAGCAGCTTAGCGGTCCTAGCGGGAGGCCTAGGCTACGAGCAGTACTTC. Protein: CASSLAVLAGGLGYEQYF. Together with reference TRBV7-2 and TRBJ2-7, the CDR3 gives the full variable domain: GAGVSQSPSNKVTEKGKDVELRCDPISGHTALYWYRQSLGQGLEFLIYFQGNSAPDKSGLPSDRFSAERTGGSVSTLTIQRTQQEDSAVYLCASSLAVLAGGLGYEQYFGPGTRLTVT.

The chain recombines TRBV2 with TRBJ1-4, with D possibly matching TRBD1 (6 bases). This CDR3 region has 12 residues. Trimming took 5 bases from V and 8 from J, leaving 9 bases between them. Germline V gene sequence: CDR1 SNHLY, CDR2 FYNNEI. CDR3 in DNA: TGTGCCAGCAGTTGGGGGCGCGAAAAACTGTTTTTT. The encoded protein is CASSWGREKLFF.

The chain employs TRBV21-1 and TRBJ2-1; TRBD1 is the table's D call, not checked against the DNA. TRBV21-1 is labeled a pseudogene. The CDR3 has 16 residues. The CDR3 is CASSAIRDRVYNEQFF. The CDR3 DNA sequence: TGTGCCAGCAGCGCTATCCGGGACAGGGTTTACAATGAGCAGTTCTTC.

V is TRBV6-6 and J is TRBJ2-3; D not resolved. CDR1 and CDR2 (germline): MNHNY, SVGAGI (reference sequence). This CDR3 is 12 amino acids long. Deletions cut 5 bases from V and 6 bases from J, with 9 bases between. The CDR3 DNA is TGTGCCAGCAGTCTTCCCGGGGATACGCAGTATTTT. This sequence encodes CASSLPGDTQYF.

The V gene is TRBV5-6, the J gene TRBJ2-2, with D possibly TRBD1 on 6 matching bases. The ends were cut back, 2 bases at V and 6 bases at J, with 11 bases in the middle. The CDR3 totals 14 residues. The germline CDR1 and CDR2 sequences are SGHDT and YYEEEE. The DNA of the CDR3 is TGTGCCAGCAGCTTAGGAAGGACAGCCGGGGAGCTGTTTTTT. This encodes CASSLGRTAGELFF.

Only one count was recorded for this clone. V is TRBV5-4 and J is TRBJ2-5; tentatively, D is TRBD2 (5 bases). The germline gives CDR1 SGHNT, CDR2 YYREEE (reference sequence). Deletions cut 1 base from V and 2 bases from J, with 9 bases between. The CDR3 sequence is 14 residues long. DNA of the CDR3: TGTGCCAGCAGCTTGTCTCAGCGGCAAGAGACCCAGTACTTC. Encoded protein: CASSLSQRQETQYF.

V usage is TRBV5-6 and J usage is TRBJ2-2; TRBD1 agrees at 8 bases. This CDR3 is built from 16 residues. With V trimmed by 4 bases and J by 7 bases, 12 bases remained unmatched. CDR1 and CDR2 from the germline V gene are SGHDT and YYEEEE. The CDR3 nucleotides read TGTGCCAGCAGCACCCGACAGGGGATCGCCGGCGGGGAGCTGTTTTTT. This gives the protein CASSTRQGIAGGELFF.

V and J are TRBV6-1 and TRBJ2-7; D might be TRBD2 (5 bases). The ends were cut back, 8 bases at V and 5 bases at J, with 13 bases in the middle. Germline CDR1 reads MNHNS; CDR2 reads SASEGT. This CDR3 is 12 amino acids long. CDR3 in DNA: TGTGCCAGCTTCGGGGATAGTGACGAGCAGTACTTC. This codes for CASFGDSDEQYF.

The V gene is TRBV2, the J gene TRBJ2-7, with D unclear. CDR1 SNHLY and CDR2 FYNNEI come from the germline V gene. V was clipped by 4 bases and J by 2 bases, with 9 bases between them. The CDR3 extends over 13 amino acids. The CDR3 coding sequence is TGTGCCAGCAGTGCGATGCACACCTACGAGCAGTACTTC. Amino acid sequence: CASSAMHTYEQYF.